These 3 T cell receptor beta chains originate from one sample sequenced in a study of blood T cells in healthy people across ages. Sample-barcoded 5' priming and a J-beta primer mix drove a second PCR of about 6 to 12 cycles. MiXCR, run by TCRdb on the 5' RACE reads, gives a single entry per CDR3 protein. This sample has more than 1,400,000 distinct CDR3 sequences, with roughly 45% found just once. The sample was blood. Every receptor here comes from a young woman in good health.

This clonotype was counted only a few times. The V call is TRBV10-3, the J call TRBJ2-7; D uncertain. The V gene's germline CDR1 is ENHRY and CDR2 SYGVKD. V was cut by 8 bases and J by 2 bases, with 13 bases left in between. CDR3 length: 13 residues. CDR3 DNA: TGTGCCATCCGTCGTGACACGACCTACGAGCAGTACTTC. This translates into CAIRRDTTYEQYF.

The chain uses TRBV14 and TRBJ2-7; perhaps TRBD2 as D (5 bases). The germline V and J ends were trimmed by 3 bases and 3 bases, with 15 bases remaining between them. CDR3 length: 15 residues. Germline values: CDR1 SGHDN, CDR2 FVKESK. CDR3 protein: CASSHHGLAHYEQYF. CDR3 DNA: TGTGCCAGCAGCCATCATGGACTGGCCCACTACGAGCAGTACTTC.

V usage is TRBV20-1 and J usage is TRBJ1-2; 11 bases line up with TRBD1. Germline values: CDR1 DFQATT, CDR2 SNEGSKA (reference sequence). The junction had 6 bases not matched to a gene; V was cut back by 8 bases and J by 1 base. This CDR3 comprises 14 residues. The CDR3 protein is CSPAGTGGNYGYTF. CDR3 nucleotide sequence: TGCAGTCCAGCGGGGACAGGGGGTAACTATGGCTACACCTTC.